The 20 T cell receptor beta chains below were found in one sample sequenced in a study of T cell responses to AZD1222 COVID-19 vaccine. TCRdb's table, derived via immunoSEQ multiplex PCR, lists solely in-frame clones and lacks some. The data contain under 150,000 clones, about 90% of them singletons. The material sequenced was peripheral blood, taken 28 days after the second AZD1222 dose. All receptors come from an adult who received the AZD1222 COVID-19 vaccine.

J is TRBJ2-6 and V is TRBV9, with 10 bases fitting TRBD1. This CDR3 comprises 18 residues. Trimming removed 4 bases from V and 3 bases from J; junction bases left unmatched: 10. Germline CDR1 is SGDLS and CDR2 is YYNGEE. CDR3 sequence reads: CASSPRGTGDFGANVLTF. The CDR3, as DNA: TGTGCCAGCAGCCCACGAGGGACAGGGGATTTTGGGGCCAACGTCCTGACTTTC. Full variable domain (remainder filled in from reference TRBV9 and TRBJ2-6): DSGVTQTPKHLITATGQRVTLRCSPRSGDLSVYWYQQSLDQGLQFLIQYYNGEERAKGNILERFSAQQFPDLHSELNLSSLELGDSALYFCASSPRGTGDFGANVLTFGAGSRLTVL.

J is TRBJ2-1 and V is TRBV19; TRBD2 matches 8 bases. V shed 3 bases and J 7 bases; nucleotides not matched to a gene: 8. CDR1 and CDR2 (germline): LNHDA, SQIVND (reference sequence). This CDR3 spans 15 amino acids. In DNA, the CDR3 is TGTGCCAGTAGTATGGGCCGGGAGGGCCGGAATGAGCAGTTCTTC. Protein product: CASSMGREGRNEQFF. Full variable domain (outside the CDR3, taken from reference TRBV19 and TRBJ2-1): DGGITQSPKYLFRKEGQNVTLSCEQNLNHDAMYWYRQDPGQGLRLIYYSQIVNDFQKGDIAEGYSVSREKKESFPLTVTSAQKNPTAFYLCASSMGREGRNEQFFGPGTRLTVL.

This chain uses TRBV5-8 with TRBJ2-1, with D unresolved. This CDR3 comprises 16 residues. With 3 bases removed from V and 0 bases from J, the gap between germline ends came to 13 bases. CDR1 and CDR2 from the germline V gene are SGHTS and YDEGEE. The CDR3 sequence is CASSSTLRSSYNEQFF. The CDR3, as DNA: TGTGCCAGCAGCTCCACGCTAAGAAGCTCCTACAATGAGCAGTTCTTC.

In nucleotides, the CDR3 is TGTGCCAGCAGTTTACCGTCCCAGACTGAAGCTTTCTTT. Protein sequence: CASSLPSQTEAFF. The chain links TRBV12-3 or TRBV12-4 to TRBJ1-1, with unresolved D. V was pared by 2 bases and J by 5 bases, with 9 bases between. The CDR3 spans 13 residues.

V gene TRBV5-1 combines with J gene TRBJ1-2; D is possibly TRBD1 (5 bases). This CDR3 has 13 amino acids. The V end lost 4 bases, the J end lost 6 bases, and 13 bases lay between the germline ends. Germline assignment: CDR1 SGHRS and CDR2 YFSETQ. In nucleotides, the CDR3 is TGCGCCAGCAGCACGAACGGGGGGAATGGCTACACCTTC. It encodes CASSTNGGNGYTF.

The chain is built from TRBV3-1 (or the pseudogene TRBV3-2) and TRBJ1-1; D is unclear. Between the trimmed V and J ends, which lost 0 bases and 4 bases, there was a span of 15 bases. CDR3 size: 16 residues. Germline V gene lookup returns CDR1 LGHDT and CDR2 YNNKEL (reference sequence). The CDR3 region has the DNA TGTGCCAGCAGCCAAGAGTGGAGAAGGGAAGGCACTGAAGCTTTCTTT. As protein: CASSQEWRREGTEAFF.

The chain is built from TRBV9 and TRBJ1-2; 9 bases align to TRBD1. Germline trimming cut 3 bases from V and 8 bases from J; bases unmatched to any gene: 5. Germline CDR1 is SGDLS and CDR2 is YYNGEE. The CDR3 extends over 13 amino acids. CDR3 residues: CASSATGGRGYTF. Here the CDR3 DNA reads TGTGCCAGCAGCGCCACAGGGGGCAGGGGCTACACCTTC.

This clone is a singleton in its sample. This sequence joins TRBV5-8 and TRBJ1-5; D remains unclear. The germline V gene encodes CDR1 SGHTS and CDR2 YDEGEE. This CDR3 contains 15 residues. Trimming took 0 bases from V and 0 from J, leaving 7 bases between them. In nucleotides, the CDR3 is TGTGCCAGCAGCTTGGGGGCAGTTAGCAATCAGCCCCAGCATTTT. Translated, it gives CASSLGAVSNQPQHF.

The genes are TRBV7-9 and TRBJ1-1; TRBD1 aligns across 7 bases. The germline V gene has CDR1 SEHNR and CDR2 FQNEAQ (reference sequence). The CDR3 is 18 residues long. Losses at the gene ends were 1 base for V and 7 bases for J; bases not matched to a gene: 18. The CDR3 nucleotides read TGTGCCAGCAGCTTAGTATCGACATACTACAGGGGAGGGGATGAAGCTTTCTTT. Its protein product is CASSLVSTYYRGGDEAFF.

The chain has TRBV6-5 and TRBJ1-2; TRBD1 is a possible D gene (5 bases). The CDR3 is 14 amino acids. Germline V gene sequence: CDR1 MNHEY, CDR2 SVGAGI. V was pared by 8 bases and J by 4 bases, with 17 bases between. CDR3 loop: CASYGQGVIYGYTF. In nucleotides, the CDR3 is TGTGCCAGCTATGGCCAAGGGGTGATCTATGGCTACACCTTC.

The chain combines TRBV25-1 with TRBJ2-7; TRBD2 matches 7 bases. The V and J ends lost 3 bases and 2 bases, in that order; junction bases with no gene match: 4. In germline, CDR1 is MGHDK, CDR2 SYGVNS. CDR3 size: 14 residues. The CDR3 DNA follows: TGTGCCAGCAGTGATGGGGGGGGTACCTACGAGCAGTACTTC. Translated, it gives CASSDGGGTYEQYF.

CDR3 DNA sequence: TGTGCCAGCAGTTACTCGTACGGCCCCCAGACCCAGTACTTC. The encoded protein is CASSYSYGPQTQYF. V usage is TRBV6-2 or TRBV6-3 and J usage is TRBJ2-5; D remains unclear. The CDR3 runs to 14 residues. From germline, CDR1 is MNHEY and CDR2 SVGEGT. Trimming removed 0 bases at V and 6 bases at J, with 11 bases between.

The count of this clone is one. The rearrangement links TRBV7-9 to TRBJ1-2, with D possibly matching TRBD1 (6 bases). The CDR3 is 16 amino acids. Germline CDR1 SEHNR, CDR2 FQNEAQ (reference sequence). The V gene lost 2 bases and the J gene lost 2 bases, with 15 bases spanning the gap. The CDR3 nucleotides read TGTGCCAGCAGCTTAATCCGGACAGACTTCAACTATGGCTACACCTTC. Its protein is CASSLIRTDFNYGYTF.

The V call is TRBV6-2 or TRBV6-3, the J call TRBJ1-5; D not resolved. This CDR3 spans 13 amino acids. V was cut by 5 bases and J by 6 bases, with 11 bases left in between. Germline V gene sequence: CDR1 MNHEY, CDR2 SVGEGT. CDR3 nucleotide sequence: TGTGCCAGCAGTCTGTTGGAGGGTCAGCCCCAGCATTTT. This codes for CASSLLEGQPQHF.

The V gene is TRBV5-4, the J gene TRBJ1-2; TRBD1 aligns across 9 bases. J lost 3 bases, V lost 4 bases, and 7 bases had no gene match. Germline CDR1 reads SGHNT; CDR2 reads YYREEE (reference sequence). The CDR3 has 15 residues. The CDR3 DNA sequence: TGTGCCAGCAGCCCAGGACAGGGGAGCGACTATGGCTACACCTTC. Residues: CASSPGQGSDYGYTF.

This chain uses TRBV9 with TRBJ1-1; D is ambiguous. Looked up from germline, CDR1 is SGDLS and CDR2 is YYNGEE. This CDR3 has 14 residues. V lost 4 bases and J 3 bases, leaving 13 bases between the germline ends. Here the CDR3 reads CASSPLGRDTEAFF. CDR3 in DNA: TGTGCCAGCAGCCCCTTAGGACGGGACACTGAAGCTTTCTTT.

The J gene is TRBJ1-1, the V gene TRBV4-1; D not resolved. The CDR3 is 13 residues long. Trimming removed 6 bases from V and 0 bases from J, with 8 bases in between. Germline V CDR1 and CDR2: MGHRA, YSYEKL. CDR3 loop: CASRRVMNTEAFF. CDR3 in DNA: TGCGCCAGCAGACGTGTTATGAACACTGAAGCTTTCTTT.

The chain recombines TRBV20-1 with TRBJ1-2; D is undetermined. The CDR3 consists of 11 residues. The V end was cut by 6 bases, the J end by 8 bases, with 13 bases between. CDR1 and CDR2 (germline): DFQATT, SNEGSKA (reference sequence). The CDR3 here is CSARRMEGYTF. For the CDR3, the DNA is TGCAGTGCCCGGAGGATGGAGGGCTACACCTTC.

V gene TRBV4-3 combines with J gene TRBJ1-5; 8 nucleotides agree with TRBD1. Germline V gene lookup returns CDR1 LGHNA and CDR2 YSLEER. This CDR3 has 14 residues. After removal of 3 bases from V and 4 bases from J, the junction contained 2 bases not matched to a gene. The CDR3 loop reads CASSQDRANQPQHF. The DNA of the CDR3 is TGCGCCAGCAGCCAGGACAGGGCGAATCAGCCCCAGCATTTT.

J is TRBJ2-2 and V is TRBV27; TRBD1 agrees at 8 bases. Germline values: CDR1 MNHEY, CDR2 SMNVEV (reference sequence). The junction had 6 bases not matched to a gene; V was cut back by 6 bases and J by 6 bases. CDR3 length: 14 amino acids. The CDR3 here is CASRDRVVSGELFF. The DNA of the CDR3 is TGTGCCAGCAGGGACAGGGTCGTGTCCGGGGAGCTGTTTTTT.